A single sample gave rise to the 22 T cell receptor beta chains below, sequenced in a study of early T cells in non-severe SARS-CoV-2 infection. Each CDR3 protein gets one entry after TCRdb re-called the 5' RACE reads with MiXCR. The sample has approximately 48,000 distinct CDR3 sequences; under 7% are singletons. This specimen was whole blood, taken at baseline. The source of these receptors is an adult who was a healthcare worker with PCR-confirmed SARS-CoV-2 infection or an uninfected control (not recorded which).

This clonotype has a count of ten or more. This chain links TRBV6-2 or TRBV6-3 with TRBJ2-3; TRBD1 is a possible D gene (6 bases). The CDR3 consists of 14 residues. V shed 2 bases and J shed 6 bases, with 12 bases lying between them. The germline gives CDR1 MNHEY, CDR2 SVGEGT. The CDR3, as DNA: TGTGCCAGCAGTTACGGACAGCCTAGCGATACGCAGTATTTT. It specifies CASSYGQPSDTQYF.

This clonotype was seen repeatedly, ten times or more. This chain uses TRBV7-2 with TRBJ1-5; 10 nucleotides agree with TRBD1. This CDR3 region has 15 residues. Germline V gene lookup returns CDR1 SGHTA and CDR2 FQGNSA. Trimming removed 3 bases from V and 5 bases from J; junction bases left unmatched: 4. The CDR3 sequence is CASSFDRGRDQPQHF. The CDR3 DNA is TGTGCCAGCAGCTTCGACAGGGGGCGCGATCAGCCCCAGCATTTT.

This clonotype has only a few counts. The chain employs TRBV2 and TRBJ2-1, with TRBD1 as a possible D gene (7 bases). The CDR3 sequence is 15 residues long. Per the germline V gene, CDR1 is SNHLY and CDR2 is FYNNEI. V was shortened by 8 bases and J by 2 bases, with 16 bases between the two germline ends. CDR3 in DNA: TGTGCCAGCTCTTCGACAGGGAGGACCTACAATGAGCAGTTCTTC. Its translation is CASSSTGRTYNEQFF.

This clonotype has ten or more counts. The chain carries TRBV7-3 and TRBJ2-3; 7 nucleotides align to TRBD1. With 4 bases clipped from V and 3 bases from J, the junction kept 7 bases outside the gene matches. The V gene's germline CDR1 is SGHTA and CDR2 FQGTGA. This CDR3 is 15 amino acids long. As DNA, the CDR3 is TGTGCCAGCAGCTCGACAGGGACGTGGACAGATACGCAGTATTTT. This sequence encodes CASSSTGTWTDTQYF.

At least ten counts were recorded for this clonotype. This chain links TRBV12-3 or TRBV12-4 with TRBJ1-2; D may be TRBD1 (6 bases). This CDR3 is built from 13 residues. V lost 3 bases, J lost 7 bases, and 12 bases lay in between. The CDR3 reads CASSFGSGVGYTF. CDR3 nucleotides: TGTGCCAGCAGTTTTGGTTCAGGGGTTGGCTACACCTTC.

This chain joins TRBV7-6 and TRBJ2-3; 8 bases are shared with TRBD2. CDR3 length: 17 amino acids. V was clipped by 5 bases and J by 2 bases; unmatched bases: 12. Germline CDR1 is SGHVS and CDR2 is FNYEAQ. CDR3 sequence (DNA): TGTGCCAGCAGCCAAAGGGACGGGGGGGCCCCCACAGATACGCAGTATTTT. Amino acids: CASSQRDGGAPTDTQYF.

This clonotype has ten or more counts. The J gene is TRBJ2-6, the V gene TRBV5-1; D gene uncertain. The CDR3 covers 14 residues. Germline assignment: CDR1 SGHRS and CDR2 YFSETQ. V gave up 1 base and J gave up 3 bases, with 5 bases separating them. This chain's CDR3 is CASSLRIGANVLTF. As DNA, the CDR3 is TGCGCCAGCAGCTTGAGGATTGGGGCCAACGTCCTGACTTTC. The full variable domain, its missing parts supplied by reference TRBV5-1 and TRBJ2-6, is KAGVTQTPRYLIKTRGQQVTLSCSPISGHRSVSWYQQTPGQGLQFLFEYFSETQRNKGNFPGRFSGRQFSNSRSEMNVSTLELGDSALYLCASSLRIGANVLTFGAGSRLTVL.

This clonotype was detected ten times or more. The DNA for the CDR3 is TGTGCCAGCAGTTACTCAAGGGGTTCCTACGAGCAGTACTTC. Amino acids: CASSYSRGSYEQYF. The gene calls are TRBV6-2 or TRBV6-3 and TRBJ2-7, with a possible D match to TRBD1 (5 bases). The CDR3 loop spans 14 amino acids. Germline CDR1 reads MNHEY; CDR2 reads SVGEGT. V gave up 0 bases and J gave up 1 base, with 7 bases separating them.

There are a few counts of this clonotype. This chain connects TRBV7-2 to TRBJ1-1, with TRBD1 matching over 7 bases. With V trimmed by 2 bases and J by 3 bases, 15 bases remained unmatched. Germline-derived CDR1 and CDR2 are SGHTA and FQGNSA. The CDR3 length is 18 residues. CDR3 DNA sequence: TGTGCCAGCAGCTTAACTAGCATCAGGGGGGGAGGTCACACTGAAGCTTTCTTT. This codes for CASSLTSIRGGGHTEAFF.

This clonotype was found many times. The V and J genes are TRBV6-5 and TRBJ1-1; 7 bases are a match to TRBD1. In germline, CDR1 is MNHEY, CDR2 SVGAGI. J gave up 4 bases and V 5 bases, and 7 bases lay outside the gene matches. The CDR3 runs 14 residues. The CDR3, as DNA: TGTGCCAGCAGTAAGACAGGGCGGCTCACTGAAGCTTTCTTT. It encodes CASSKTGRLTEAFF.

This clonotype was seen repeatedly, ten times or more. The CDR3 bases are TGCGCCAGCAGCCCCCGGGGGCGGATAAAAGCTTTCTTT. It translates to CASSPRGRIKAFF. The chain couples TRBV4-3 to TRBJ1-1, with D perhaps matching TRBD1 (6 bases). The CDR3 extends over 13 amino acids. V gave up 4 bases and J gave up 9 bases, with 15 bases separating them. Germline-derived CDR1 and CDR2 are LGHNA and YSLEER.

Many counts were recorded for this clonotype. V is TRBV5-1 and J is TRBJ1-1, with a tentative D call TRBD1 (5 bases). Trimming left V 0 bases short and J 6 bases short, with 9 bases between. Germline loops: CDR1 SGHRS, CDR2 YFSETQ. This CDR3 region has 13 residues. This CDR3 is CASSLGGSPEAFF. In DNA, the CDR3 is TGCGCCAGCAGCTTGGGGGGGTCTCCTGAAGCTTTCTTT. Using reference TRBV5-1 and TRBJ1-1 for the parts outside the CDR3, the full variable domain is KAGVTQTPRYLIKTRGQQVTLSCSPISGHRSVSWYQQTPGQGLQFLFEYFSETQRNKGNFPGRFSGRQFSNSRSEMNVSTLELGDSALYLCASSLGGSPEAFFGQGTRLTVV.

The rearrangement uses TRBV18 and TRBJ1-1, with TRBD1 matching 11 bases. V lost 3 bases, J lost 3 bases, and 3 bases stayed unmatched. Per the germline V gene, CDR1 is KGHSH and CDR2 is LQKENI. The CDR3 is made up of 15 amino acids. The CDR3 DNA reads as TGTGCCAGCTCACCGGGGGGACAGGGGGACACTGAAGCTTTCTTT. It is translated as CASSPGGQGDTEAFF.

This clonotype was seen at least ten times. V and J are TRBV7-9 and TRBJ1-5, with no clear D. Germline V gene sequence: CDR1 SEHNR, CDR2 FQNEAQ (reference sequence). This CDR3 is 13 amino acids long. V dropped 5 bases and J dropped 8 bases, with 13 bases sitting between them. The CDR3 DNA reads TGTGCCAGCAGCAGACCGGGTCCTGAGCCCCAGCATTTT. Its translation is CASSRPGPEPQHF.

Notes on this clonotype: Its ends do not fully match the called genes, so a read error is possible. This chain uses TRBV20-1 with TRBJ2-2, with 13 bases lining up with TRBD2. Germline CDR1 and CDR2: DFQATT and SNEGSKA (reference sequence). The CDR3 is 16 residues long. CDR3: CSAREGTSGDTGELFF. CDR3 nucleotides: TGCAGTGCCAGAGAGGGGACTAGCGGGGACACCGGGGAGCTGTTTTTT.

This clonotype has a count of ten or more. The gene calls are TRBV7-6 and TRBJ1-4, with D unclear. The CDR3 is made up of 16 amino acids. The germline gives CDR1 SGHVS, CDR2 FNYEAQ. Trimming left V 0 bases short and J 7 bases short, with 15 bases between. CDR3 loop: CASSLAVSRTSEKLFF. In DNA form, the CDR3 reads TGTGCCAGCAGCTTAGCGGTGTCGAGGACGAGTGAAAAACTGTTTTTT.

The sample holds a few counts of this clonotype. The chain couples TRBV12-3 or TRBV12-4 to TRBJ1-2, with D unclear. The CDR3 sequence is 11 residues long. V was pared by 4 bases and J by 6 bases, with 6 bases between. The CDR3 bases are TGTGCCAGCAGTTCCGGGGATGGCTACACCTTC. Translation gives CASSSGDGYTF.

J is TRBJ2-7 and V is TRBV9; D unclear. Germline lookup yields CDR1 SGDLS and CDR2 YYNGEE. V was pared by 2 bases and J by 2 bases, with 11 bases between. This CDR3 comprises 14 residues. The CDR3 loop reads CASSVAAQTYEQYF. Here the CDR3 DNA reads TGTGCCAGCAGCGTGGCGGCGCAGACCTACGAGCAGTACTTC.

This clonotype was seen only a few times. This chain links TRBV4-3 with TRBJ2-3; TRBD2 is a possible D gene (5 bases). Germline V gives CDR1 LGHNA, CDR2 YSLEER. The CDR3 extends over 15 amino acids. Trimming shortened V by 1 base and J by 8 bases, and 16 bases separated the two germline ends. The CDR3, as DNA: TGCGCCAGCAGCCAAGTGGTTTCCCCCCGGGGTACGCAGTATTTT. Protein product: CASSQVVSPRGTQYF.

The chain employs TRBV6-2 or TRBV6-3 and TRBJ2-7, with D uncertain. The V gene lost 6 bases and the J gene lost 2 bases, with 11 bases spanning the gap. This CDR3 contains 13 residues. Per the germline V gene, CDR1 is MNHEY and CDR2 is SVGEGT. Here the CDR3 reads CASSPSLTYEQYF. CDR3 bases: TGTGCCAGCAGCCCGTCCCTGACCTACGAGCAGTACTTC.

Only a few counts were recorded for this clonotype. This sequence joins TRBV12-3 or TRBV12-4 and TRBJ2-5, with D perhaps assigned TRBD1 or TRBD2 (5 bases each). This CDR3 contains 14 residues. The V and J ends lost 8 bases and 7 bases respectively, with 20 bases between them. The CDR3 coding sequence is TGTGCCAGCCGACTTCGGGGACGGAGACGGACCCAGTACTTC. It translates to CASRLRGRRRTQYF.

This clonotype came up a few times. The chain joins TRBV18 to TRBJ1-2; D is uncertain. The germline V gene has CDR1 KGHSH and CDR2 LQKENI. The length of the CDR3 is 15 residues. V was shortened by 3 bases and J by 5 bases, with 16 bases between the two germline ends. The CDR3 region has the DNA TGTGCCAGCTCACCCAACAGACGGGATTCGTATGGCTACACCTTC. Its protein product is CASSPNRRDSYGYTF.